This TCR beta chain was captured in a study of beta chain features in type 1 diabetes. Background on the study: Patients were similar to healthy donors in age and gender (as well as in cell yields). Over all samples combined, some 99,000,000 sorted cells were examined.

This clone was observed a single time. Its antigen is not identified. The V gene's germline CDR1 is SGHVS and CDR2 FQNEAQ. Trimming shortened V by 4 bases and J by 4 bases, and 8 bases separated the two germline ends. This CDR3 has 13 residues. cDNA synthesis used the whole RNA isolate, giving expressed TCRB sequences. Sequencing was performed with immunoSEQ multiplex PCR; in TCRdb, only in-frame clones are kept and a portion is missing. The table has 40,000 to 45,000 clones, 66% seen once; the top ten hold roughly 2.2%. Study-wide findings and caveats: Shortening that was moderate but significant affected the TCRB CDR3s of Type 1 diabetes patients in all four CD4+ subsets. A greater similarity of naive, central memory and Treg TCRB repertoires was seen among patients than among healthy donors.

This chain joins TRBV7-8 and TRBJ1-3; possible D gene TRBD1, 5 bases. This TCR was sampled from a woman between 18 and 29 years old with type 1 diabetes. The sample was Tregs from blood. This chain's CDR3 is CASSSSGGNTIYF. CDR3 nucleotides: TGTGCCAGCAGCTCCTCAGGGGGAAACACCATATATTTT.